A selection of T cell receptor beta chains follows, all from one sample in a study of post-analysis software for immune sequencing data. TCRdb passed the PCR reads through MiXCR, listing each CDR3 protein once. The repertoire holds fewer than 850,000 distinct CDR3 sequences, with roughly 30% as singletons. Sequencing input: blood. These receptors were obtained from a girl aged 10-17 years with multiple sclerosis. CDR3s leave out the opening cysteine and the closing phenylalanine or tryptophan.

j_call | v_call | cdr3_aa
TRBJ2-1 | TRBV29-1 | SVRTGGIGEQF
TRBJ2-1 | TRBV11-2 | ASSDRGRAYEQF
TRBJ2-3 | TRBV10-3 | AISERGSDTQY
TRBJ2-7 | TRBV5-8 | ASSRRTYEQY
TRBJ2-5 | TRBV6-2/TRBV6-3 | ASSDRPEEQY
TRBJ2-5 | TRBV20-1 | SARDPRGTGVAQY
TRBJ1-1 | TRBV5-1 | ASSLGSMSTEAF
TRBJ2-3 | TRBV29-1 | SVFGTSGASTDTQY
TRBJ1-2 | TRBV9 | ASSVRDGDYGYT
TRBJ2-5 | TRBV10-3 | AISEKGEETQY
TRBJ2-1 | TRBV5-1 | ASSLVWTGTYNEQF
TRBJ2-1 | TRBV10-3 | ASAPASGGYNEQF
TRBJ2-6 | TRBV28 | ASSFFPGSGANVLT
TRBJ2-6 | TRBV28 | ASSLTRDRATSGANVLT
TRBJ2-1 | TRBV24-1 | ATSDRGRTSSYNEQF
TRBJ2-7 | TRBV20-1 | SASDPFDHEQY
TRBJ2-1 | TRBV6-6 | ASTDLGTADYYNEQF
NA | TRBV6-5 | TSSSGRETQY
TRBJ2-1 | TRBV6-2/TRBV6-3 | ASRQRTGRGEQF
TRBJ2-3 | TRBV3-1 | ASSQGLAGDTQY
TRBJ1-2 | TRBV29-1 | SVTRTNHGYT